The clone carrying this T cell receptor beta chain was seen at least ten times. Its antigen is unidentified. The record originates from a study of T cells in Graves' hyperthyroidism and ophthalmopathy. If no ophthalmopathy progression occurred within 18 months, Graves' hyperthyroidism was stable. Extraction of PBMCs used roughly 9.3 ml of fresh peripheral blood. The CDR3 runs 14 residues. J lost 6 bases, V lost 5 bases, and 11 bases had no gene match. The germline gives CDR1 DFQATT, CDR2 SNEGSKA (reference sequence). The CDR3 regions of TCR beta were amplified from RNA transcripts. The TCR CDR3 first-round RT-PCR relied on the HTBI primer set. One entry per CDR3 protein results from TCRdb running MiXCR on the multiplex PCR reads. The sample lists 500,000 to 750,000 distinct CDR3 sequences; roughly 14% were seen once. Points from the study as a whole: The model forecast ophthalmopathy, anticipating it by a median around 6.5 months before onset.

The clonotype originates from a woman under 40 with Graves' hyperthyroidism. Specimen: blood. J is TRBJ2-3 and V is TRBV20-1; the match to TRBD2 covers 7 bases. This chain's CDR3 is CSAPDGGGQDTQYF. For the CDR3, the DNA is TGCAGTGCTCCCGACGGGGGAGGGCAGGATACGCAGTATTTT.